The clone carrying this TCR beta chain was seen more than once but under ten times. Measured with immunoSEQ multiplex PCR; TCRdb has only the in-frame clones, and not every one. The sample lists around 30,000 clones, approximately 75% occurring once. The data derive from a study of STAT5B mutations in CD4+ large granular lymphocyte leukemia. The TCR sequence derives from a human donor in good health. The specimen was CD4+ T cells from blood buffy coats.

The CDR3 sequence is CASSSEGVSGNTIYF. DNA of the CDR3: TGTGCCAGCAGCTCAGAGGGAGTCTCTGGAAACACCATATATTTT. The chain carries TRBV7-2 and TRBJ1-3; D is unclear. This CDR3 is built from 15 residues. Germline CDR1 SGHTA, CDR2 FQGNSA. The ends were cut back, 4 bases at V and 0 bases at J, with 10 bases in the middle.